These 29 T cell receptor beta chains came from one sample sequenced in a study of OX40 agonist ivuxolimab in advanced cancers. TCRdb's copy holds only in-frame clones and misses some; the assay was immunoSEQ multiplex PCR. The repertoire includes roughly 67,000 clones, around 86% of them detected once, and over 0.3% sits in the top ten. This sample comprised CD4+ or CD8+ T cells sorted from blood, obtained in a trial of the OX40 agonist ivuxolimab. The receptors shown here come from an adult with an advanced solid tumor such as melanoma, head and neck, liver or kidney cancer.

The V call is TRBV5-1, the J call TRBJ2-1, with 8 bases aligning to TRBD2. Germline CDR1 and CDR2: SGHRS and YFSETQ. The CDR3 spans 16 residues. V trimming: 0 bases; J trimming: 7 bases; junction bases outside the gene matches: 9. The CDR3 region is CASSLVLAGGSNEQFF. CDR3 bases: TGCGCCAGCAGCTTGGTTCTAGCGGGCGGGAGTAATGAGCAGTTCTTC.

V and J are TRBV19 and TRBJ1-1; D is possibly TRBD1 (5 bases). Germline CDR1 reads LNHDA; CDR2 reads SQIVND (reference sequence). This CDR3 is built from 18 residues. The germline V and J ends were trimmed by 7 bases and 3 bases, with 27 bases remaining between them. The CDR3 DNA follows: TGTGCCAGTAAAGCAGGCGGTCGGGCCAGAAAGGGGTACACTGAAGCTTTCTTT. Amino acids: CASKAGGRARKGYTEAFF.

This chain links TRBV29-1 with TRBJ1-2; 8 positions match TRBD1. V shed 5 bases and J 8 bases; nucleotides not matched to a gene: 13. Germline lookup yields CDR1 SQVTM and CDR2 ANQGSEA. This CDR3 region has 14 residues. CDR3 DNA sequence: TGCAGCGTTTCCATACAACAGGGGGGGAGAGGCTACACCTTC. Translation gives CSVSIQQGGRGYTF.

V gene TRBV5-1 combines with J gene TRBJ2-7; 11 positions agree with TRBD1. CDR3 length: 14 amino acids. Looked up from germline, CDR1 is SGHRS and CDR2 is YFSETQ. After removal of 4 bases from V and 3 bases from J, the junction contained 3 bases not matched to a gene. The chain's CDR3 is CASSTGTGGYEQYF. The CDR3 coding sequence is TGCGCCAGCAGCACCGGGACAGGGGGCTACGAGCAGTACTTC.

This chain uses TRBV13 with TRBJ1-4; D is possibly TRBD1 (5 bases). The germline V gene has CDR1 PRHDT and CDR2 FYEKMQ (reference sequence). CDR3 length: 17 residues. V shed 0 bases and J shed 4 bases, with 15 bases lying between them. This chain's CDR3 is CASSLGGRVNLNEKLFF. CDR3 bases: TGTGCCAGCAGCTTAGGTGGCAGGGTTAACCTTAATGAAAAACTGTTTTTT.

The chain joins TRBV9 to TRBJ2-5, with a weak D call TRBD2 (6 bases). This CDR3 has 17 amino acids. The ends were cut back, 2 bases at V and 2 bases at J, with 19 bases in the middle. Germline assignment: CDR1 SGDLS and CDR2 YYNGEE. In nucleotides, the CDR3 is TGTGCCAGCAGCGTTTTTTCAAGTCTCCGGGGGCAAGAGACCCAGTACTTC. Amino acid sequence: CASSVFSSLRGQETQYF.

The chain has TRBV6-5 and TRBJ2-7, with 8 positions matching TRBD2. Germline V gives CDR1 MNHEY, CDR2 SVGAGI. The CDR3 is 13 amino acids. V gave up 8 bases and J gave up 5 bases; unmatched junction bases: 8. The chain's CDR3 is CASGREGYHEQYF. The CDR3 region has the DNA TGTGCCAGCGGCCGGGAGGGCTACCACGAGCAGTACTTC.

Within the sample, this clone is medium-sized (0.01 to 0.1%). The chain employs TRBV4-3 and TRBJ1-2; D unresolved. The V and J ends lost 2 bases and 10 bases respectively, with 14 bases between them. The CDR3 spans 13 residues. From germline, CDR1 is LGHNA and CDR2 YSLEER. Here the CDR3 DNA reads TGCGCCAGCAGCCAACGGTTTCCGGGAGACTACACCTTC. Translating gives CASSQRFPGDYTF.

This chain links TRBV11-2 with TRBJ2-7, with D perhaps TRBD2 (6 bases). V lost 1 base to trimming and J lost 3 bases, with 13 bases between them. Germline V gene sequence: CDR1 SGHAT, CDR2 FQNNGV. The CDR3 sequence is 15 residues long. Written as DNA, the CDR3 is TGTGCCAGCAGCTTAGCGGGCGGGGACGGCTACGAGCAGTACTTC. This encodes CASSLAGGDGYEQYF.

This chain joins TRBV4-1 and TRBJ1-5, with D unresolved. Germline CDR1 and CDR2: MGHRA and YSYEKL. Trimming removed 2 bases from V and 4 bases from J, with 6 bases in between. This CDR3 spans 13 amino acids. The CDR3 DNA reads TGCGCCAGCAGCCAACAGGAGAATCAGCCCCAGCATTTT. This encodes CASSQQENQPQHF.

This clone was detected a few times. The rearrangement links TRBV9 to TRBJ2-6; 13 bases map to TRBD2. Unmatched junction bases numbered 4, after V lost 4 bases and J lost 0 bases. This CDR3 is built from 18 residues. Germline loops: CDR1 SGDLS, CDR2 YYNGEE. The CDR3 spells CASSPRLAGGSGANVLTF. CDR3 sequence (DNA): TGTGCCAGCAGCCCCCGACTAGCGGGGGGCTCTGGGGCCAACGTCCTGACTTTC. The full variable domain, completed using reference TRBV9 and TRBJ2-6, is DSGVTQTPKHLITATGQRVTLRCSPRSGDLSVYWYQQSLDQGLQFLIQYYNGEERAKGNILERFSAQQFPDLHSELNLSSLELGDSALYFCASSPRLAGGSGANVLTFGAGSRLTVL.

The chain has TRBV7-2 and TRBJ2-7, with 9 bases fitting TRBD2. From germline, CDR1 is SGHTA and CDR2 FQGNSA. J gave up 5 bases and V 5 bases, and 10 bases lay outside the gene matches. The CDR3 runs 15 residues. This chain's CDR3 is CASSRIAGVSHEQYF. As DNA, the CDR3 is TGTGCCAGCAGCCGTATAGCGGGAGTTTCCCACGAGCAGTACTTC.

V gene TRBV12-5 combines with J gene TRBJ1-1, with 8 bases identical to TRBD1. Germline V gives CDR1 LGHNT, CDR2 FRNRAP. The CDR3 spans 18 residues. V trimming: 0 bases; J trimming: 5 bases; junction bases outside the gene matches: 14. The CDR3, as DNA: TGTGCTAGTGGTTTGGTACGGGGACAGGATTGGGTTAGGACTGAAGCTTTCTTT. The encoded protein is CASGLVRGQDWVRTEAFF. Filled out from reference TRBV12-5 and TRBJ1-1, the complete variable domain reads DARVTQTPRHKVTEMGQEVTMRCQPILGHNTVFWYRQTMMQGLELLAYFRNRAPLDDSGMPKDRFSAEMPDATLATLKIQPSEPRDSAVYFCASGLVRGQDWVRTEAFFGQGTRLTVV.

This CDR3 reads CASSQDGSSYVREQYF. CDR3 sequence (DNA): TGCGCCAGCAGCCAAGATGGCTCTAGTTACGTCCGCGAGCAGTACTTC. This chain links TRBV4-1 with TRBJ2-7; D gene uncertain. The CDR3 covers 16 residues. The germline V gene encodes CDR1 MGHRA and CDR2 YSYEKL. Trimming left V 0 bases short and J 6 bases short, with 18 bases between.

V and J are TRBV7-8 and TRBJ2-1; maybe TRBD2 (6 bases). The CDR3 is made up of 14 amino acids. The ends were cut back, 5 bases at V and 15 bases at J, with 23 bases in the middle. Germline V gives CDR1 SGHVS, CDR2 FQNEAQ. In nucleotides, the CDR3 is TGTGCCAGCAGCCCTAGCGAGGGCGGGCGGATTCGGTTCTTC. Translation: CASSPSEGGRIRFF.

The genes are TRBV5-4 and TRBJ1-1; D is unclear. Trimming left V 0 bases short and J 1 base short, with 4 bases between. Per the germline V gene, CDR1 is SGHNT and CDR2 is YYREEE (reference sequence). The CDR3 totals 13 residues. CDR3 region: CASSLAGNTEAFF. In DNA, the CDR3 is TGTGCCAGCAGCTTGGCCGGGAACACTGAAGCTTTCTTT.

The gene calls are TRBV4-1 and TRBJ2-7; D is perhaps TRBD1 (6 bases). Germline CDR1 and CDR2: MGHRA and YSYEKL. V was pared by 4 bases and J by 4 bases, with 17 bases between. The length of the CDR3 is 15 residues. CDR3 region: CASSLGRGGPYEQYF. CDR3 sequence (DNA): TGCGCCAGCAGCCTGGGGAGAGGGGGACCTTACGAGCAGTACTTC.

The chain has TRBV27 and TRBJ2-1; TRBD2 matches at 16 bases. The CDR3 runs to 18 residues. In germline, CDR1 is MNHEY, CDR2 SMNVEV (reference sequence). The V gene end was trimmed by 6 bases and the J gene end by 8 bases; junction bases not matched to a gene: 13. In nucleotides, the CDR3 is TGTGCCAGCAGGCCTCGACCCGGGACTAGCGGGAGGGGAGATGAGCAGTTCTTC. Translation gives CASRPRPGTSGRGDEQFF.

The V call is TRBV19, the J call TRBJ1-1, with D hard to call. CDR1 is LNHDA, CDR2 SQIVND, per germline (reference sequence). CDR3 length: 15 amino acids. Trimming removed 3 bases at V and 8 bases at J, with 19 bases between. CDR3 residues: CASSMVGGEGKEAFF. Written as DNA, the CDR3 is TGTGCCAGTAGTATGGTAGGCGGGGAGGGCAAAGAAGCTTTCTTT.

The J gene is TRBJ2-2, the V gene TRBV5-6; TRBD1 might be the D (6 bases). CDR3 length: 16 amino acids. The germline CDR1 and CDR2 sequences are SGHDT and YYEEEE. V lost 1 base and J 4 bases, leaving 14 bases between the germline ends. Here the CDR3 DNA reads TGTGCCAGCAGCTTGCGGGCAGGGGACGGCACCGGGGAGCTGTTTTTT. This codes for CASSLRAGDGTGELFF.

This clone was recorded once. The V call is TRBV6-6, the J call TRBJ1-6; tentatively, D is TRBD1 (5 bases). V lost 2 bases to trimming and J lost 9 bases, with 8 bases between them. Looked up from germline, CDR1 is MNHNY and CDR2 is SVGAGI (reference sequence). The CDR3 extends over 13 amino acids. In DNA, the CDR3 is TGTGCCAGCAGTTACAGGGGTAGTTCACCCCTCCACTTT. This codes for CASSYRGSSPLHF.

The chain combines TRBV5-4 with TRBJ1-1; 8 bases are a match to TRBD1. The CDR3 loop spans 15 amino acids. Germline V gene sequence: CDR1 SGHNT, CDR2 YYREEE (reference sequence). Trimming at V came to 0 bases and at J to 5 bases, leaving 6 bases not matched to a gene. The CDR3 coding sequence is TGTGCCAGCAGCTTGGCCAACAGGGGGGGGACTGAAGCTTTCTTT. Translated, it gives CASSLANRGGTEAFF.

The V gene is TRBV5-6, the J gene TRBJ1-1; D remains unclear. Germline V CDR1 and CDR2: SGHDT, YYEEEE. V lost 2 bases and J lost 6, with 11 bases in between. The CDR3 is 13 residues long. The CDR3 loop is CASSLVLSSEAFF. Here the CDR3 DNA reads TGTGCCAGCAGCTTAGTCCTTTCCTCTGAAGCTTTCTTT.

The chain couples TRBV5-4 to TRBJ2-3, with 10 bases that match TRBD2. The V segment lost 4 bases and the J segment 6 bases; nucleotides outside the gene matches: 14. This CDR3 has 17 residues. Germline V gene lookup returns CDR1 SGHNT and CDR2 YYREEE (reference sequence). CDR3 region: CASSRGGTSVILDTQYF. The CDR3 DNA follows: TGTGCCAGCAGCCGGGGGGGGACTAGCGTAATCTTGGATACGCAGTATTTT.

This clone was detected only once. CDR3: CASSRDRGDEKLFF. In nucleotides, the CDR3 is TGCGCCAGCAGCCGGGACAGGGGAGATGAAAAACTGTTTTTT. The chain is built from TRBV5-1 and TRBJ1-4; TRBD1 aligns across 10 bases. V trimming: 4 bases; J trimming: 6 bases; junction bases outside the gene matches: 3. Looked up from germline, CDR1 is SGHRS and CDR2 is YFSETQ. The CDR3 is 14 amino acids.

The CDR3 coding sequence is TGTGCCAGTAGTATAGCCGATGGAAACACCATATATTTT. Protein sequence: CASSIADGNTIYF. The chain couples TRBV19 to TRBJ1-3; D gene unclear. This CDR3 has 13 residues. Germline CDR1 reads LNHDA; CDR2 reads SQIVND (reference sequence). V lost 1 base, J lost 3 bases, and 4 bases lay in between.

In DNA form, the CDR3 reads TGTGCCAGCAGCGGGGGAGGAATCACAGATACGCAGTATTTT. Its translation is CASSGGGITDTQYF. This chain connects TRBV7-9 to TRBJ2-3; tentatively, D is TRBD2 (6 bases). Germline V gene data show CDR1 as SEHNR and CDR2 as FQNEAQ (reference sequence). The CDR3 is 14 residues long. The germline V and J ends were trimmed by 5 bases and 2 bases, with 11 bases remaining between them.

The chain's CDR3 is CASSPLSGGAEDTQYF. DNA for the CDR3: TGCGCCAGCAGTCCCCTTAGCGGGGGGGCCGAAGATACGCAGTATTTT. This rearrangement joins TRBV10-1 to TRBJ2-3; 11 positions agree with TRBD2. The length of the CDR3 is 16 residues. Looked up from germline, CDR1 is WNHNN and CDR2 is SYGVQD (reference sequence). Losses at the gene ends were 5 bases for V and 5 bases for J; bases not matched to a gene: 9.

In this sample, this clone turned up once. The chain is built from TRBV7-2 and TRBJ2-2, with D possibly TRBD2 on 6 matching bases. V was clipped by 5 bases and J by 2 bases, with 9 bases between them. Germline loops: CDR1 SGHTA, CDR2 FQGNSA. There are 14 residues in the CDR3. CDR3 loop: CASSAGRNTGELFF. The CDR3, as DNA: TGTGCCAGCAGCGCGGGACGCAACACCGGGGAGCTGTTTTTT.